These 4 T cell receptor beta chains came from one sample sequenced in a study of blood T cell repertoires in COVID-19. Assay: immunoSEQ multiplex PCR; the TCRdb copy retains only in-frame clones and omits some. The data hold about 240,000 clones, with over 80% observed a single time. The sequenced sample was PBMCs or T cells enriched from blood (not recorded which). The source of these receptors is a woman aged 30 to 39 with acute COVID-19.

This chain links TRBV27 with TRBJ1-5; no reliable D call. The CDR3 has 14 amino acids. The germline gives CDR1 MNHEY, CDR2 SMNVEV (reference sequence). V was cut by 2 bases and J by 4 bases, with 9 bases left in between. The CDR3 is CASSLRPGNQPQHF. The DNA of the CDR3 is TGTGCCAGCAGTTTAAGGCCAGGTAATCAGCCCCAGCATTTT.

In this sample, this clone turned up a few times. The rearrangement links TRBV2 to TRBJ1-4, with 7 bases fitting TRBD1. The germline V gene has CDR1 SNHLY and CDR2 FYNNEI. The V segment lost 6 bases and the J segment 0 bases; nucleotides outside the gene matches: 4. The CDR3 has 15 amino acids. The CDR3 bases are TGTGCCAGCAGGCCCGGGACAGCAACTAATGAAAAACTGTTTTTT. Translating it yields CASRPGTATNEKLFF.

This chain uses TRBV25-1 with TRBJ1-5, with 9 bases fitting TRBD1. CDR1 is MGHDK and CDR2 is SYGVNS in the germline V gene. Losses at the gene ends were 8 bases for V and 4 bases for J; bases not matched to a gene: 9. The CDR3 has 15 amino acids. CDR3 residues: CASGNRDRANQPQHF. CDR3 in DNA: TGTGCCAGCGGAAACCGGGACAGGGCTAATCAGCCCCAGCATTTT.

The CDR3 sequence: CASSVSYPGKETQYF. The CDR3 DNA is TGTGCCAGCAGCGTATCCTATCCAGGGAAAGAGACCCAGTACTTC. The chain employs TRBV7-9 and TRBJ2-5; D is perhaps TRBD1 (5 bases). The CDR3 runs to 15 residues. Germline CDR1 and CDR2: SEHNR and FQNEAQ (reference sequence). V was shortened by 5 bases and J by 3 bases, with 16 bases between the two germline ends.